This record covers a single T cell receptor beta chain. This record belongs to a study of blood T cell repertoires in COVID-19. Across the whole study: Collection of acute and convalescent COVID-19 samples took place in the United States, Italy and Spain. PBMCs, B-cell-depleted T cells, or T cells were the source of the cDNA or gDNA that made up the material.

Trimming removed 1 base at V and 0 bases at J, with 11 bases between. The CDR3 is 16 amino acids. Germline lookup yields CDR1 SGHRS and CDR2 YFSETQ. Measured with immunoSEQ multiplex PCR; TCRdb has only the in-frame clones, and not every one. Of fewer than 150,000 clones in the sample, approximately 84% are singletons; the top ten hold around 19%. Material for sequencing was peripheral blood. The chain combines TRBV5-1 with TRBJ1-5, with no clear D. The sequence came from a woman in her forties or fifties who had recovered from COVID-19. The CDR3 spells CASSLFGSYSNQPQHF. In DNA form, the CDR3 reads TGCGCCAGCAGCTTGTTTGGCAGTTATAGCAATCAGCCCCAGCATTTT.